A selection of T cell receptor beta chains follows, all from one sample in a study of spatial heterogeneity in lung cancer. TCRdb reprocessed the 5' RACE reads via MiXCR and lists one record per CDR3 protein. Among about 15,000 distinct CDR3 sequences listed, approximately 11% were seen once. Sequences were derived from PBMCs, sampled at surgery. The receptors were sampled from a female donor with early-stage non-small cell lung cancer. The CDR3 runs from the conserved cysteine through the conserved F or W. D genes are given only for firm matches. Not every row has a clone size; where given, it reads once, few, many or a size class.

d_call j_call clone_size v_call cdr3_aa cdr3_nt
. TRBJ1-2 many TRBV27 CASSFSYGNYGYTF TGTGCCAGCAGTTTTTCATATGGGAACTATGGCTACACCTTC
. TRBJ1-1 . TRBV7-8 CASSHNRVGGYNTEAFF TGTGCCAGCAGTCACAATCGGGTAGGGGGATATAACACTGAAGCTTTCTTT
. TRBJ1-5 many TRBV6-6 CASSYGTVQADQPQHF TGTGCCAGCAGCTATGGGACGGTTCAGGCGGATCAGCCCCAGCATTTT
TRBD1 TRBJ2-7 . TRBV20-1 CSARAATGGNEQYF TGCAGTGCTAGAGCAGCGACAGGGGGCAATGAGCAGTACTTC
. TRBJ2-3 many TRBV21-1 CASSKEPPGLDQTDTQYF TGTGCCAGCAGCAAAGAGCCCCCGGGGTTGGACCAAACGGATACGCAGTATTTT
. TRBJ2-7 many TRBV4-1 CASSQGGQGYEQYF TGCGCCAGCAGCCAAGGTGGGCAGGGGTACGAGCAGTACTTC
. TRBJ1-6 many TRBV19 CASSYRDSPLHF TGTGCCAGTAGTTACAGGGATTCACCCCTCCACTTT
TRBD1 TRBJ1-2 many TRBV29-1 CSVTPGQKDGYTF TGCAGCGTAACTCCGGGACAGAAGGATGGCTACACCTTC
. TRBJ1-1 many TRBV5-1 CASGEANTEAFF TGCGCCAGCGGGGAAGCGAACACTGAAGCTTTCTTT
. TRBJ2-1 medium-sized TRBV10-3 CAISEGGQGLNEQFF TGTGCCATCAGTGAAGGGGGACAAGGATTGAATGAGCAGTTCTTC
. TRBJ2-6 many TRBV20-1 CSARRPSSSGANVLTF TGCAGTGCTAGACGGCCATCCTCCTCTGGGGCCAACGTCCTGACTTTC
TRBD2 TRBJ2-7 many TRBV20-1 CSANVPSGGASHEQYF TGCAGTGCTAACGTACCTAGCGGGGGGGCCAGCCACGAGCAGTACTTC
. TRBJ2-2 . TRBV20-1 CSARKVSLGGELFF TGCAGTGCTAGAAAGGTCTCCCTTGGGGGGGAGCTGTTTTTT
TRBD2 TRBJ2-1 . TRBV10-2 CASSPSTSGLVNEQFF TGCGCCAGCAGCCCGTCGACTAGCGGGTTGGTCAATGAGCAGTTCTTC
. TRBJ2-5 many TRBV5-1 CASSSDVETQYF TGCGCCAGCAGCTCGGACGTTGAGACCCAGTACTTC
. TRBJ2-2 . TRBV7-7 CASSPVVGGELFF TGTGCTAGCAGCCCAGTCGTGGGCGGGGAGCTGTTTTTT
TRBD2 TRBJ2-5 many TRBV20-1 CSAVVFPMGLAGETQYF TGCAGTGCTGTAGTCTTTCCTATGGGACTAGCGGGAGAGACCCAGTACTTC
TRBD2 TRBJ2-5 many TRBV3-1 CASSQGAGGQETQYF TGTGCCAGCAGCCAAGGAGCGGGGGGGCAAGAGACCCAGTACTTC
. TRBJ2-2 many TRBV7-9 CASSLSTGELFF TGTGCCAGCAGCCTGAGCACCGGGGAGCTGTTTTTT
TRBD2 TRBJ2-7 many TRBV29-1 CSVGEGDAEQYF TGCAGCGTAGGGGAGGGCGACGCCGAGCAGTACTTC
. TRBJ2-1 many TRBV24-1 CATRRGDEQFF TGTGCCACCAGGAGGGGGGATGAGCAGTTCTTC
. TRBJ2-7 many TRBV7-9 CASSPGTRSYEQYF TGTGCCAGCAGCCCAGGGACGCGATCCTACGAGCAGTACTTC
TRBD1 TRBJ1-6 few TRBV19 CASSTTGTGISLHF TGTGCCAGTAGTACCACCGGGACAGGTATTTCCCTCCACTTT
. TRBJ1-1 many TRBV30 CAWSVSGWDTEAFF TGTGCCTGGAGTGTATCAGGGTGGGACACTGAAGCTTTCTTT
. TRBJ1-1 . TRBV18 CASSPGGAGTEAFF TGTGCCAGCTCACCGGGGGGCGCGGGCACTGAAGCTTTCTTT
TRBD1 TRBJ1-5 many TRBV5-1 CASSEGQGNQPQHF TGCGCCAGCAGCGAGGGACAGGGCAATCAGCCCCAGCATTTT
TRBD1 TRBJ2-3 many TRBV12-3/TRBV12-4 CASSYPSGQGPDTQYF TGTGCCAGCAGTTACCCATCGGGACAGGGTCCAGATACGCAGTATTTT
. TRBJ2-2 . TRBV19 CASSMGGVFTGELFF TGTGCCAGTAGTATGGGGGGAGTATTCACCGGGGAGCTGTTTTTT
. TRBJ2-7 many TRBV6-2/TRBV6-3 CASKQSSSYEQYF TGTGCCAGCAAACAGTCGAGCTCCTACGAGCAGTACTTC
. TRBJ1-1 many TRBV12-5 CASGLGLSRTEAFF TGTGCTAGTGGTTTGGGGTTGTCGCGCACTGAAGCTTTCTTT
. TRBJ2-5 many TRBV27 CASSLGPHGTQYF TGTGCCAGCAGTTTGGGACCCCATGGGACCCAGTACTTC
TRBD1 TRBJ1-6 many TRBV6-5 CASSYFDPTGGNSPLHF TGTGCCAGCAGTTACTTCGACCCGACAGGGGGCAATTCACCCCTCCACTTT
. TRBJ2-7 few TRBV7-9 CASRRDGQGTEQYF TGTGCCAGCAGACGAGACGGGCAGGGGACCGAGCAGTACTTC
. TRBJ1-1 many TRBV30 CASPGNSAIEAFF TGTGCCTCACCCGGGAACAGCGCAATCGAAGCTTTCTTT
. TRBJ2-1 . TRBV7-2 CASSFGRNNNEQFF TGTGCCAGCAGCTTCGGCCGGAACAACAATGAGCAGTTCTTC